Included here is one T cell receptor (beta chain) sequence, with context. The CDR3 length is 14 residues. With 6 bases removed from V and 0 bases from J, the gap between germline ends came to 9 bases. From germline, CDR1 is MNHNY and CDR2 SVGAGI (reference sequence). Produced via immunoSEQ multiplex PCR; TCRdb's table is partial and in-frame only. The sample records 140,000 or so clones, 70% to 90% being singletons. The source of the sample is a study of blood T cell repertoires in COVID-19. Study as a whole: In each case, the material was cDNA or gDNA derived from T cells, B-cell-depleted T cells, or PBMCs.

This TCR was sampled from a woman between 50 and 59 years old with acute or convalescent COVID-19. The sample comprised peripheral blood. The V gene is TRBV6-6, the J gene TRBJ1-5; D is perhaps TRBD1 (6 bases). The CDR3 here is CASRQGYSNQPQHF. The CDR3 nucleotides are TGTGCCAGCAGGCAGGGGTATAGCAATCAGCCCCAGCATTTT.